The rows below give T cell receptor beta chains drawn from one sample of a study of radiation and T cells in renal cell carcinoma. Some clones are missing from TCRdb's copy, which holds only in-frame ones; the method was immunoSEQ multiplex PCR. The sample shows approximately 110,000 clones, roughly 80% of them seen only once. Sequenced material: blood, taken from a patient whose treatment included radiotherapy and nephrectomy. The receptors originated from an older woman with renal cell carcinoma. CDR3s include the opening cysteine and the closing phenylalanine or tryptophan. A D gene is named only where the DNA matches it firmly. Some rows mark clone size as missing; the rest say once, few, many or name a class of expanded clone.

j_gene: TRBJ2-7
d_gene: TRBD2
abundance: -
v_gene: TRBV28
CDR3nt: TGTGCCAGCAGTTTCCGAATAGCGGGAGGCAACGCCTACGAGCAGTACTTC
CDR3aa: CASSFRIAGGNAYEQYF

j_gene: TRBJ1-6
d_gene: -
abundance: few
v_gene: TRBV11-2
CDR3nt: TGTGCCAGCAGCCACGAGCCCCCCCCTGGGTCACCCCTCCACTTT
CDR3aa: CASSHEPPPGSPLHF

j_gene: TRBJ2-2
d_gene: -
abundance: -
v_gene: TRBV19
CDR3nt: TGTGCCAGTAGTGGGACAACGAACACCGGGGAGCTGTTTTTT
CDR3aa: CASSGTTNTGELFF

j_gene: TRBJ2-5
d_gene: -
abundance: -
v_gene: TRBV19
CDR3nt: TGTGCCAGTGGGCGGGGAGAGACCCAGTACTTC
CDR3aa: CASGRGETQYF

j_gene: TRBJ1-6
d_gene: -
abundance: -
v_gene: TRBV9
CDR3nt: TGTGCCAGCAGCGTAGGCCCAGTGCACTATAATTCACCCCTCCACTTT
CDR3aa: CASSVGPVHYNSPLHF

j_gene: TRBJ1-2
d_gene: -
abundance: -
v_gene: TRBV29-1
CDR3nt: TGCAGCGTTGTCAGGGACCGCTATGGCTACACCTTC
CDR3aa: CSVVRDRYGYTF

j_gene: TRBJ2-5
d_gene: TRBD1
abundance: once
v_gene: TRBV5-4
CDR3nt: TGTGCCAGCACCCGACAGGGGGCGGCGGATGAGACCCAGTACTTC
CDR3aa: CASTRQGAADETQYF

j_gene: TRBJ1-2
d_gene: -
abundance: -
v_gene: TRBV6-5
CDR3nt: TGTGCCAGCAGTGACATGCTATTTAGCTATGGCTACACCTTC
CDR3aa: CASSDMLFSYGYTF

j_gene: TRBJ1-4
d_gene: -
abundance: once
v_gene: TRBV4-1
CDR3nt: TGCGCCAGCAGCCAAGATCTGGGAACTAATGAAAAACTGTTTTTT
CDR3aa: CASSQDLGTNEKLFF

j_gene: TRBJ2-7
d_gene: TRBD2
abundance: -
v_gene: TRBV5-5
CDR3nt: TGTGCCAGCAGCTTGGCGGGAGGGCCGGGATACGAGCAGTACTTC
CDR3aa: CASSLAGGPGYEQYF

j_gene: TRBJ2-7
d_gene: TRBD2
abundance: -
v_gene: TRBV2
CDR3nt: TGTGCCAGCAGTGAGGGGGGGTCCTACGAGCAGTACTTC
CDR3aa: CASSEGGSYEQYF

j_gene: TRBJ2-1
d_gene: -
abundance: -
v_gene: TRBV9
CDR3nt: TGTGCCAGCAGCCGGGACTCCAGCTCCTACAATGAGCAGTTCTTC
CDR3aa: CASSRDSSSYNEQFF

j_gene: TRBJ2-5
d_gene: -
abundance: -
v_gene: TRBV7-9
CDR3nt: TGTGCCAGCAGCTTACAAATCTATCAAGAGACCCAGTACTTC
CDR3aa: CASSLQIYQETQYF

j_gene: TRBJ2-7
d_gene: -
abundance: -
v_gene: TRBV28
CDR3nt: TGTGCCAGCAGCGACTCGCGGGGTGAAGTCCACGAGCAGTACTTC
CDR3aa: CASSDSRGEVHEQYF

j_gene: TRBJ2-7
d_gene: TRBD2
abundance: once
v_gene: TRBV6-6
CDR3nt: TGTGCCAGCAGTAAGGGGACTAGCGGGGGTTACGAGCAGTACTTC
CDR3aa: CASSKGTSGGYEQYF

j_gene: TRBJ1-5
d_gene: TRBD1
abundance: -
v_gene: TRBV5-5
CDR3nt: TGTGCCAGCAGCCTTATGACAGGGGCGGATCAGCCCCAGCATTTT
CDR3aa: CASSLMTGADQPQHF

j_gene: TRBJ1-2
d_gene: -
abundance: -
v_gene: TRBV6-5
CDR3nt: TGTGCCAGCGGACTTAAAATTAACTATGGCTACACCTTC
CDR3aa: CASGLKINYGYTF

j_gene: TRBJ2-3
d_gene: -
abundance: -
v_gene: TRBV25-1
CDR3nt: TGTGCCAGCAGCTCCGAAAGGAAGACAGATACGCAGTATTTT
CDR3aa: CASSSERKTDTQYF

j_gene: TRBJ2-3
d_gene: TRBD2
abundance: -
v_gene: TRBV5-1
CDR3nt: TGCGCCAGCAGCCCCGGCGGGAGGGATACGCAGTATTTT
CDR3aa: CASSPGGRDTQYF

j_gene: TRBJ2-3
d_gene: TRBD2
abundance: -
v_gene: TRBV9
CDR3nt: TGTGCCAGCGCCCGGACTAGCGCCACAGATACGCAGTATTTT
CDR3aa: CASARTSATDTQYF

j_gene: TRBJ2-4
d_gene: -
abundance: -
v_gene: TRBV9
CDR3nt: TGTGCCAGCAGCGTAGGAGCAAGGGAGGTCAAAAACATTCAGTACTTC
CDR3aa: CASSVGAREVKNIQYF

j_gene: TRBJ1-2
d_gene: -
abundance: -
v_gene: TRBV30
CDR3nt: TGTGCCTGGAGTGTACGAGAACAGGTTTATGGCTACACCTTC
CDR3aa: CAWSVREQVYGYTF

j_gene: TRBJ1-1
d_gene: -
abundance: -
v_gene: TRBV6-1
CDR3nt: TGTGCCAGCCTCCCTAACCCGGACCTATACACTGAAGCTTTCTTT
CDR3aa: CASLPNPDLYTEAFF

j_gene: TRBJ2-2
d_gene: TRBD1
abundance: -
v_gene: TRBV9
CDR3nt: TGTGCCAGCGGGACAGGAAACACCGGGGAGCTGTTTTTT
CDR3aa: CASGTGNTGELFF

j_gene: TRBJ2-7
d_gene: -
abundance: -
v_gene: TRBV11-2
CDR3nt: TGTGCCAGCAGCTTCCGACGAGGCAACGAGCAGTACTTC
CDR3aa: CASSFRRGNEQYF

j_gene: TRBJ1-1
d_gene: -
abundance: -
v_gene: TRBV6-1
CDR3nt: TGTGCCAGCAGTGGAACACAAGGGACTGAAGCTTTCTTT
CDR3aa: CASSGTQGTEAFF

j_gene: TRBJ2-1
d_gene: TRBD2
abundance: -
v_gene: TRBV5-1
CDR3nt: TGCGCCAGCAGCCCCGGGACTAGCGTACACAATGAGCAGTTCTTC
CDR3aa: CASSPGTSVHNEQFF

j_gene: TRBJ1-1
d_gene: -
abundance: -
v_gene: TRBV9
CDR3nt: TGTGCCAGCAGCCCCGATCGGCCGGCCATGAACACTGAAGCTTTCTTT
CDR3aa: CASSPDRPAMNTEAFF

j_gene: TRBJ1-5
d_gene: -
abundance: -
v_gene: TRBV4-1
CDR3nt: TGCGCCAGCAGCCAAGTGAATCAGCCCCAGCATTTT
CDR3aa: CASSQVNQPQHF

j_gene: TRBJ1-5
d_gene: -
abundance: -
v_gene: TRBV19
CDR3nt: TGTGCCAGTAGTATAGAGACCCAGCGCAATCAGCCCCAGCATTTT
CDR3aa: CASSIETQRNQPQHF

j_gene: TRBJ2-7
d_gene: -
abundance: -
v_gene: TRBV5-1
CDR3nt: TGCGCCAGCAGCTTGCAGGGCCCCCGCGACTACGAGCAGTACTTC
CDR3aa: CASSLQGPRDYEQYF

j_gene: TRBJ1-1
d_gene: -
abundance: -
v_gene: TRBV7-2
CDR3nt: TGTGCCAGCAGCTTCTCCGCGAACACTGAAGCTTTCTTT
CDR3aa: CASSFSANTEAFF

j_gene: TRBJ2-7
d_gene: TRBD1
abundance: once
v_gene: TRBV5-1
CDR3nt: TGCGCCAGCAGCTTACGACAGGGTAACCACGAGCAGTACTTC
CDR3aa: CASSLRQGNHEQYF

j_gene: TRBJ1-1
d_gene: TRBD1
abundance: -
v_gene: TRBV7-9
CDR3nt: TGTGCCAGCAGCTTTTACCTACAGGGGCCCACTGAAGCTTTCTTT
CDR3aa: CASSFYLQGPTEAFF

j_gene: TRBJ2-5
d_gene: TRBD2
abundance: once
v_gene: TRBV11-2
CDR3nt: TGTGCCAGCAGCTTAGGGTACGGGCTAGCGGGAGGGCCGTCGGAGACCCAGTACTTC
CDR3aa: CASSLGYGLAGGPSETQYF

j_gene: TRBJ2-6
d_gene: -
abundance: -
v_gene: TRBV19
CDR3nt: TGTGCCAGTAGTCCTCAACCCTCTGGGGCCAACGTCCTGACTTTC
CDR3aa: CASSPQPSGANVLTF

j_gene: TRBJ1-2
d_gene: -
abundance: few
v_gene: TRBV30
CDR3nt: TGTGCCTGGAGTGTACTGGGGTATGGCTACACCTTC
CDR3aa: CAWSVLGYGYTF

j_gene: TRBJ1-4
d_gene: TRBD1
abundance: -
v_gene: TRBV5-6
CDR3nt: TGTGCCAGCAGCCCCCGGGACAGGGCCTATAATGAAAAACTGTTTTTT
CDR3aa: CASSPRDRAYNEKLFF

j_gene: TRBJ2-3
d_gene: -
abundance: -
v_gene: TRBV28
CDR3nt: TGTGCCAGCAGTTCTGACACAGATACGCAGTATTTT
CDR3aa: CASSSDTDTQYF

j_gene: TRBJ1-5
d_gene: -
abundance: -
v_gene: TRBV27
CDR3nt: TGTGCCACCACACCCCAAGGGGGAGTCAATCAGCCCCAGCATTTT
CDR3aa: CATTPQGGVNQPQHF